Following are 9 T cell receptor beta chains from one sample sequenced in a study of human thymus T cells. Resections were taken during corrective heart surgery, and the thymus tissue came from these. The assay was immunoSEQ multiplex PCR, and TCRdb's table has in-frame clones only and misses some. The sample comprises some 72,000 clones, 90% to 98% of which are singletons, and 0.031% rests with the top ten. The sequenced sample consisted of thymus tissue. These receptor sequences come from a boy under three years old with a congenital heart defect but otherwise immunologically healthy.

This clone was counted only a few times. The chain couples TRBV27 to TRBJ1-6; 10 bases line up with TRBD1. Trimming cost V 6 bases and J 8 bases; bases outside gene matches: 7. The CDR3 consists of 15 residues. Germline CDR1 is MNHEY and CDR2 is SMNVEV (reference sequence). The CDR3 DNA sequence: TGTGCCAGCAGGCCAGACAGGGGGCCGGATTCACCCCTCCACTTT. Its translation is CASRPDRGPDSPLHF.

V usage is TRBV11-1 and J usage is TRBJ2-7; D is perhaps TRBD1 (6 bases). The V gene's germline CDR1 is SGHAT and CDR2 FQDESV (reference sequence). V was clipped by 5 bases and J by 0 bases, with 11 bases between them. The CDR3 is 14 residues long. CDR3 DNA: TGTGCCAGCAGCCCAGGGGCCAGCTCCTACGAGCAGTACTTC. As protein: CASSPGASSYEQYF.

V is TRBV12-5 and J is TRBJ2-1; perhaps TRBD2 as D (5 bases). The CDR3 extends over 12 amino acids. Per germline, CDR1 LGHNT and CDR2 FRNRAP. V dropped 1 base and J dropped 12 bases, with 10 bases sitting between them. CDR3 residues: CASGLGRASQFF. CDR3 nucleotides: TGTGCTAGTGGTTTGGGGCGGGCCTCGCAGTTCTTC.

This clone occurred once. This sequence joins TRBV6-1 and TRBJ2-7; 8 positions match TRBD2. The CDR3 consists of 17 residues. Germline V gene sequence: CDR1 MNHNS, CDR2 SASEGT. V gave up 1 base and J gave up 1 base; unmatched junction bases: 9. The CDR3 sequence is CASSEGEAGGSSYEQYF. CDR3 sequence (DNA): TGTGCCAGCAGTGAAGGGGAGGCGGGAGGATCGTCCTACGAGCAGTACTTC.

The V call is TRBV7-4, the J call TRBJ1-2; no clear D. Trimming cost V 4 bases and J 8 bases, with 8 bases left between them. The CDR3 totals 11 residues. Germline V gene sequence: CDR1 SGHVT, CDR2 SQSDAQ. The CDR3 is CASSSILGYTF. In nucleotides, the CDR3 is TGTGCCAGCAGCTCCATATTAGGCTACACCTTC.

For the CDR3, the DNA is TGTGCCAGTCGGGACTCTTACAATGAGCAGTTCTTC. It encodes CASRDSYNEQFF. The chain recombines TRBV19 with TRBJ2-1; possible D gene TRBD2, 6 bases. Trimming took 8 bases from V and 4 from J, leaving 9 bases between them. The CDR3 has 12 residues. CDR1 is LNHDA, CDR2 SQIVND, per germline (reference sequence). The complete variable domain, with remaining parts taken from reference TRBV19 and TRBJ2-1, reads DGGITQSPKYLFRKEGQNVTLSCEQNLNHDAMYWYRQDPGQGLRLIYYSQIVNDFQKGDIAEGYSVSREKKESFPLTVTSAQKNPTAFYLCASRDSYNEQFFGPGTRLTVL.

The CDR3 DNA reads TGTGCCAGCAGTCAAATCACTCGGGACAGGGTCTACAATGAGCAGTTCTTC. It specifies CASSQITRDRVYNEQFF. The V call is TRBV27, the J call TRBJ2-1; 9 bases agree with TRBD1. The CDR3 consists of 17 residues. In germline, CDR1 is MNHEY, CDR2 SMNVEV (reference sequence). V dropped 5 bases and J dropped 3; count of bases not matched to a gene: 11.

The CDR3 sequence: CASSAGLAGLETQYF. The CDR3 DNA reads TGTGCCAGCAGCGCGGGACTAGCGGGATTGGAGACCCAGTACTTC. The V call is TRBV6-5, the J call TRBJ2-5, with 13 bases lining up with TRBD2. Germline V gene data show CDR1 as MNHEY and CDR2 as SVGAGI. This CDR3 is built from 15 residues. The junction had 6 bases not matched to a gene; V was cut back by 6 bases and J by 5 bases.

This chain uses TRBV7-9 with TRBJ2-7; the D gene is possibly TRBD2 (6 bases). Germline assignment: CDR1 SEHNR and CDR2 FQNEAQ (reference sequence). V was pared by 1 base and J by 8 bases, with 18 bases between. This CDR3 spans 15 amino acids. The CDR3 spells CASSLVRGTDTKQYF. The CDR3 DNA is TGTGCCAGCAGCTTAGTCCGAGGGACTGACACCAAGCAGTACTTC.